This TCR beta chain was sequenced for a study of B cell selection in AIRE deficiency (dated by TCRdb to between 2017 and 2020). Concerning the study at large: TCRbeta repertoires of sorted blood CD4+ conventional T cells and regulatory T cells were compared between AIRE-deficient patients and healthy controls. The TCR-sequenced cohort comprised about 5 AIRE-deficient APECED patients and about 5 healthy control donors. Study-wide conclusions, independent of this receptor: About 33% of the Treg TCRbeta sequences shared among healthy donors were detected in patient Tconv cells, suggesting that Treg-biased clones are diverted into the Tconv compartment. Among several thousand shared Treg TCRbeta sequences, 31.6% were shared exclusively by healthy donors and about 9.3% exclusively by patients, which suggests that Treg selection is less efficient in the absence of AIRE. Only TCRbeta chains were sequenced, and less than 45% of the Treg sequences shared among healthy donors were also detected in healthy Tconv cells, possibly owing to differing TCRalpha chains. In AIRE-deficient patients, Tconv and Treg cells had TCRBV gene usage, CDR3 length and TCR diversity comparable to those in healthy donors. Shorter CDR3s were found in shared Treg sequences, reflecting a bias toward rearrangements containing few non-templated nucleotide insertions.

A word on this clone: Its antigen specificity is not known. No much larger clonotype is one base removed from it; base qualities were not supplied.

Trimming at the junction amounts to 2 bases on V and 5 bases on J, and the germline ends lie 10 bases apart. The CDR3, cysteine through phenylalanine, is 14 amino acids long. Only CDR3 DNA remains: 42 bases, in frame from the first base. CDR1 and CDR2 (MNHEY, SVGAGI) derive from the germline V gene. The immunoSEQ platform was used to sequence the TCRbeta chain. From the authors' description of their analysis: Pooled conventional T cell repertoires yielded 1.1x10^5 or so distinct in-frame TCRbeta sequences from patients and about 1.3x10^5 from healthy donors. Public Treg TCRbeta sequences were defined as those shared by two or more individuals and were then searched for in Tconv repertoires. Differences between groups were assessed by Mann-Whitney U tests with Bonferroni-Dunn correction in GraphPad Prism 7.03. TCRdb limited this immuneACCESS table to in-frame rearrangements with V and J called. A share of clones is missing; checked studies link under half to unresolved V genes, and the rest is unexplained. Clonal size and the V and J genes are those of that table, whereas D and trimming came from the DNA. For this sample the table gives tens of thousands of clones, of which 95% to 98% were detected only once. The leading ten clones occupy 0.17% of the sample.

For sorting, conventional CD4 T cells were defined as CD4+CD127+ cells. AIRE-deficient patients had APECED syndrome. Sorting of Tconv and Treg cells intended for TCRbeta sequencing was performed on a FACSAria flow cytometer. The sorted cells were collected in 5-ml round-bottom polystyrene tubes, and the dry cell pellets were frozen at -80 degrees C prior to sequencing. The receptor was derived from a human donor with AIRE deficiency. The sequence joins TRBV6-5 to TRBJ2-1, with no confidently assigned D gene. Sequencing used conventional CD4+ T cells sorted from PBMCs. DNA sequence: TGTGCCAGCAGTTACCTTCTCGCGGACAATGAGCAGTTCTTC. Its protein product is CASSYLLADNEQFF.